The sample holds a few counts of the clone carrying this T cell receptor (beta chain). This record comes from a study of blood T cell repertoires in COVID-19. About the study: In each case, the material was cDNA or gDNA derived from T cells, B-cell-depleted T cells, or PBMCs.

This table comes from immunoSEQ multiplex PCR, and its TCRdb copy is limited to in-frame clones, with some not included. Of 250,000 to 350,000 clones listed, roughly 84% are singletons. Germline V gives CDR1 LNHDA, CDR2 SQIVND (reference sequence). Trimming cost V 1 base and J 4 bases, with 11 bases left between them. This CDR3 is 14 amino acids long. This chain connects TRBV19 to TRBJ2-7; D may be TRBD1 (6 bases). Material for sequencing was peripheral blood. The receptor comes from a human donor with COVID-19, enrolled during active disease. The donor label of this sample is uncertain. The DNA for the CDR3 is TGTGCCAGTAGTATAGTATGGGGACAATACGAGCAGTACTTC. Its translation is CASSIVWGQYEQYF.